This T cell receptor (beta chain) came from a study of sequential checkpoint blockade in melanoma. Sample treatment: randomized to nivolumab then ipilimumab (arm A) or the reverse (arm B). Sequenced by immunoSEQ multiplex PCR; TCRdb stores in-frame clones only, minus some. Of 30,000 to 40,000 clones listed, roughly 88% were seen once; the top ten hold around 12%. Per germline, CDR1 SGHNT and CDR2 YENEEA. The CDR3 is 13 residues long. The V and J ends lost 3 bases and 2 bases respectively, with 7 bases between them. The starting material was CD8+ T cells sorted from blood (inferred from file names), obtained from a patient given nivolumab and ipilimumab in sequence. The V and J genes are TRBV11-3 and TRBJ2-5, with a tentative D call TRBD2 (5 bases). This TCR derives from a human donor with melanoma. The CDR3 region is CASSLWTQETQYF. The CDR3 region has the DNA TGTGCCAGCAGCTTGTGGACTCAAGAGACCCAGTACTTC.